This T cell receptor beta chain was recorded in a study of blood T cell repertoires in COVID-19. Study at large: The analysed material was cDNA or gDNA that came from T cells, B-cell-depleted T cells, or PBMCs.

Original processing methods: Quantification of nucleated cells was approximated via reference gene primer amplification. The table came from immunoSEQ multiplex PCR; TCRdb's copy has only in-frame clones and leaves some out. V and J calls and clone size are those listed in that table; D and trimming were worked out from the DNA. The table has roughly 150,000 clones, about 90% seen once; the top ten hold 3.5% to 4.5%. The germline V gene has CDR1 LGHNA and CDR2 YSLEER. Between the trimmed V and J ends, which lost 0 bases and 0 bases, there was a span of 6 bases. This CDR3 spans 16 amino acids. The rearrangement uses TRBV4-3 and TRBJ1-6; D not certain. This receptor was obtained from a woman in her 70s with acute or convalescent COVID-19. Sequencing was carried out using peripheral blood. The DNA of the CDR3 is TGCGCCAGCAGCCAAGATCTGAGCTCCTATAATTCACCCCTCCACTTT. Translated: CASSQDLSSYNSPLHF.